These T cell receptor beta chains were read from a single sample in a study of early T cells in non-severe SARS-CoV-2 infection. TCRdb redid the calling of the 5' RACE reads with MiXCR, one entry per CDR3 protein. The table includes tens of thousands of distinct CDR3 sequences, about 6.1% detected once. The sequencing sample was made of whole blood. Receptors were obtained from an adult who was a healthcare worker with PCR-confirmed SARS-CoV-2 infection or an uninfected control (not recorded which). Each CDR3 is given with its conserved first and last residue. Fields, in order: J gene, D gene, V gene, clone size, CDR3 protein, CDR3 DNA. The D gene is left open where the match is weak. Expanded clones are given a class, and other clones once, few, many or no size at all.

J: TRBJ1-2; D: -; V: TRBV27; size: -; CDR3: CASSLQGGYGYTF; DNA: TGTGCCAGCAGTCTACAGGGTGGCTATGGCTACACCTTC
J: TRBJ2-2; D: TRBD2; V: TRBV12-3/TRBV12-4; size: many; CDR3: CANTGRANTGELFF; DNA: TGTGCCAACACGGGGAGGGCTAACACCGGGGAGCTGTTTTTT
J: TRBJ2-5; D: TRBD2; V: TRBV7-6; size: many; CDR3: CASRRLAGEETQYF; DNA: TGTGCCAGCAGACGACTAGCGGGAGAGGAGACCCAGTACTTC
J: TRBJ1-2; D: -; V: TRBV6-1; size: -; CDR3: CASSSSPGTTYGYTF; DNA: TGTGCCAGCAGTTCATCTCCCGGGACAACCTATGGCTACACCTTC
J: TRBJ2-7; D: TRBD2; V: TRBV15; size: few; CDR3: CATSSFNPGLAGVRGYEQYF; DNA: TGTGCCACCAGCAGCTTCAACCCGGGACTAGCGGGAGTGAGAGGCTACGAGCAGTACTTC
J: TRBJ1-6; D: -; V: TRBV21-1; size: many; CDR3: CASSRERDRVSPLHF; DNA: TGTGCCAGCAGCAGGGAGAGGGACAGGGTTTCACCCCTCCACTTT
J: TRBJ1-6; D: -; V: TRBV29-1; size: many; CDR3: CSAREGSSYNSPLHF; DNA: TGCAGCGCCCGAGAGGGTAGCTCCTATAATTCACCCCTCCACTTT
J: TRBJ2-1; D: -; V: TRBV3-1; size: -; CDR3: CASSHNYNEQFF; DNA: TGTGCCAGCAGCCACAACTACAATGAGCAGTTCTTC
J: TRBJ1-5; D: -; V: TRBV7-2; size: many; CDR3: CASTKPTDSSNQPQHF; DNA: TGTGCCAGCACCAAACCGACGGACAGCAGCAATCAGCCCCAGCATTTT
J: TRBJ1-1; D: -; V: TRBV13; size: many; CDR3: CASSLARPVAEAFF; DNA: TGTGCCAGCAGCTTAGCACGGCCGGTTGCTGAAGCTTTCTTT
J: TRBJ2-1; D: TRBD1; V: TRBV12-3/TRBV12-4; size: many; CDR3: CASTEAGQGTGGEQFF; DNA: TGTGCCAGCACCGAGGCGGGACAGGGGACCGGGGGAGAGCAGTTCTTC
J: TRBJ1-5; D: -; V: TRBV10-2; size: -; CDR3: CASSESGASGFSNQPQHF; DNA: TGCGCCAGCAGTGAGTCAGGGGCCTCGGGGTTTAGCAATCAGCCCCAGCATTTT
J: TRBJ2-1; D: TRBD2; V: TRBV5-1; size: many; CDR3: CASSEVGLAEYNEQFF; DNA: TGCGCCAGCAGCGAGGTGGGACTAGCGGAGTACAATGAGCAGTTCTTC
J: TRBJ2-1; D: TRBD2; V: TRBV6-5; size: many; CDR3: CASSQPRGASYNEQFF; DNA: TGTGCCAGCAGTCAGCCGCGGGGGGCCTCCTACAATGAGCAGTTCTTC
J: TRBJ1-2; D: -; V: TRBV6-5; size: many; CDR3: CASSNNEGYTF; DNA: TGTGCCAGCAGTAACAATGAGGGCTACACCTTC
J: TRBJ2-7; D: TRBD2; V: TRBV20-1; size: many; CDR3: CSAQIGREASYEQYF; DNA: TGCAGTGCCCAGATAGGGCGGGAGGCTTCCTACGAGCAGTACTTC
J: TRBJ2-7; D: TRBD1; V: TRBV7-2; size: many; CDR3: CASSPRTGSGYEQYF; DNA: TGTGCCAGCAGCCCCCGGACAGGGAGTGGGTACGAGCAGTACTTC
J: TRBJ2-7; D: TRBD1; V: TRBV7-2; size: many; CDR3: CASSLVGQGAQEQYF; DNA: TGTGCCAGCAGCTTAGTAGGACAGGGGGCGCAGGAGCAGTACTTC
J: TRBJ2-5; D: -; V: TRBV29-1; size: -; CDR3: CSVEDSNGTQYF; DNA: TGCAGCGTTGAAGATAGCAACGGGACCCAGTACTTC
J: TRBJ1-3; D: TRBD1; V: TRBV6-6; size: many; CDR3: CASSYSTGPGNTIYF; DNA: TGTGCCAGCAGTTACTCGACAGGGCCCGGAAACACCATATATTTT
J: TRBJ2-1; D: TRBD1; V: TRBV7-9; size: -; CDR3: CASRPKRQGNEQFF; DNA: TGTGCCAGCAGGCCTAAGAGACAGGGAAATGAGCAGTTCTTC
J: TRBJ2-3; D: TRBD2; V: TRBV30; size: -; CDR3: CASNKREGDTQYF; DNA: TGTGCCTCTAACAAGAGGGAGGGGGATACGCAGTATTTT
J: TRBJ1-5; D: -; V: TRBV18; size: many; CDR3: CASSLYRDPQPQHF; DNA: TGTGCCAGCTCACTTTACAGGGACCCTCAGCCCCAGCATTTT
J: TRBJ1-3; D: TRBD1; V: TRBV18; size: many; CDR3: CASSPPTGKLGNTIYF; DNA: TGTGCCAGCTCACCACCGACAGGGAAACTTGGAAACACCATATATTTT
J: TRBJ1-2; D: TRBD1; V: TRBV20-1; size: many; CDR3: CSAGPGQGPFHTF; DNA: TGCAGTGCTGGACCTGGACAGGGGCCGTTCCACACCTTC
J: TRBJ2-5; D: -; V: TRBV5-1; size: many; CDR3: CASSFGGRGETQYF; DNA: TGCGCCAGCAGCTTCGGGGGCCGGGGGGAGACCCAGTACTTC